This TCR beta chain was sequenced during a study of T-cell memory formation after mild COVID-19. V lost 7 bases and J 7 bases, leaving 22 bases between the germline ends. The CDR3 loop spans 15 amino acids. The authors produced TCR alpha and TCR beta cDNA libraries with sample barcodes and UMIs by 5'RACE using constant-segment primers. TCRdb re-analysed the 5' RACE reads in MiXCR, keeping a single row per CDR3 protein. The profile shows approximately 490,000 distinct CDR3 sequences, about a fifth of them singletons. Sequenced sample: PBMCs or a T cell subset sorted from them (not recorded which). The V and J genes are TRBV12-3 or TRBV12-4 and TRBJ1-2; the D gene is possibly TRBD1 (6 bases). This receptor was obtained from an adult woman who had mild COVID-19 (a few samples of this study predate the infection). Cell type and time point are not known. In DNA, the CDR3 is TGTGCCAGCATGAGTGTGGGGGCGGTGGTTTCTGGCTACACCTTC. It is translated as CASMSVGAVVSGYTF.